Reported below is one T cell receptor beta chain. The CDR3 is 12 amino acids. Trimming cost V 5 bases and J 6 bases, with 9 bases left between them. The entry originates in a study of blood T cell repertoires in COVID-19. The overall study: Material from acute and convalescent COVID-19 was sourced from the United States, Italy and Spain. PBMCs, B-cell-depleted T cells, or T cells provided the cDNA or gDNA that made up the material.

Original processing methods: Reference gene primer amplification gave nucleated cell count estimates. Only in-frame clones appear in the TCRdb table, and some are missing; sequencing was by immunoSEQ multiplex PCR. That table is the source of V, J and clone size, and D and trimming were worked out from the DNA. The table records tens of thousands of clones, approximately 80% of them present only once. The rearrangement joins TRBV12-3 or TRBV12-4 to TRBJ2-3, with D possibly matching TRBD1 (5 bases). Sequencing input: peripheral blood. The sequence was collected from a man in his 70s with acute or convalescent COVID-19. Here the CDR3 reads CASSVSGDTQYF. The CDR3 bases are TGTGCCAGCAGTGTATCAGGGGATACGCAGTATTTT.